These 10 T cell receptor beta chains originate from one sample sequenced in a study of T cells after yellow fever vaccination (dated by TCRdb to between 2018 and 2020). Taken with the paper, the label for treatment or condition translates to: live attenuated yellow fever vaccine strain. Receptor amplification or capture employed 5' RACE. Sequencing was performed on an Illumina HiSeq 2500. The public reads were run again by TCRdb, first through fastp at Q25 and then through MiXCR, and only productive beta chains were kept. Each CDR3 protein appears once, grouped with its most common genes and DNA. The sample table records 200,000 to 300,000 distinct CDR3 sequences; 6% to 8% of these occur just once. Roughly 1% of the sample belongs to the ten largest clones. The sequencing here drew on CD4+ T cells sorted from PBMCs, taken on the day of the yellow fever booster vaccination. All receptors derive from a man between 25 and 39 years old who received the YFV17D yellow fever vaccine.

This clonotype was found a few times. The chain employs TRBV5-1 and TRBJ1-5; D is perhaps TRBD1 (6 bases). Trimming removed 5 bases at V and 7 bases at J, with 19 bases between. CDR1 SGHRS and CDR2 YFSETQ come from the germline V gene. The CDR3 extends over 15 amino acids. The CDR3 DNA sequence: TGCGCCAGCAGGGAGCGCAGTGGGGGCGGGCAGCCCCAGCATTTT. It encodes CASRERSGGGQPQHF.

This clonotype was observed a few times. The CDR3 sequence is CSVGRGTDTQYF. The CDR3 DNA is TGCAGCGTTGGGAGGGGCACAGATACGCAGTATTTT. The gene calls are TRBV29-1 and TRBJ2-3, with D perhaps matching TRBD2 (6 bases). V dropped 4 bases and J dropped 1 base, with 6 bases sitting between them. The CDR3 has 12 residues. Germline values: CDR1 SQVTM, CDR2 ANQGSEA.

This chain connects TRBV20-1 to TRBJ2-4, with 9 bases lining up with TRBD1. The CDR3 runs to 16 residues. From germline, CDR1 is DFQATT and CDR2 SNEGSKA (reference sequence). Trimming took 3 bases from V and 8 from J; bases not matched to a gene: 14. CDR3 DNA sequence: TGCAGTGCTAGGCATGTTCAACAGGGGGCAGGAGACATTCAGTACTTC. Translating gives CSARHVQQGAGDIQYF.

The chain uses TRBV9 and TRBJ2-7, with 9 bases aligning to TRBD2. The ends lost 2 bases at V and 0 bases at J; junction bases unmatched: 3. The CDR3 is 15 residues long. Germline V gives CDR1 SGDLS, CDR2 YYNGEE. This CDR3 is CASSVQAGGSYEQYF. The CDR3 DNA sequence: TGTGCCAGCAGCGTTCAAGCGGGAGGCTCCTACGAGCAGTACTTC.

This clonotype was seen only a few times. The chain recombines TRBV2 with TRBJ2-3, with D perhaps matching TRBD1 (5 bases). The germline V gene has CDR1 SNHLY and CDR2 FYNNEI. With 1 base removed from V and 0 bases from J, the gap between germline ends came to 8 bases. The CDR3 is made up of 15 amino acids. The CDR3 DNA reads TGTGCCAGCAGTGAAGAGGGGTCTAGCACAGATACGCAGTATTTT. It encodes CASSEEGSSTDTQYF.

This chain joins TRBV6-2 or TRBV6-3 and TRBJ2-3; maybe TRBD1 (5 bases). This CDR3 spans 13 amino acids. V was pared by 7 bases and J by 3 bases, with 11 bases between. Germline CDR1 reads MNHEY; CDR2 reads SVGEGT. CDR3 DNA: TGTGCCAGCAACCCGACAGCGACAGATACGCAGTATTTT. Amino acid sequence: CASNPTATDTQYF.

The CDR3 DNA reads TGTGCCAGCACTAAGGGCCGGGAAGGCGAGCAGTACTTC. Encoded protein: CASTKGREGEQYF. The chain uses TRBV28 and TRBJ2-7; TRBD2 might be the D (5 bases). The CDR3 sequence is 13 residues long. The V end was cut by 7 bases, the J end by 6 bases, with 16 bases between. From germline, CDR1 is MDHEN and CDR2 SYDVKM.

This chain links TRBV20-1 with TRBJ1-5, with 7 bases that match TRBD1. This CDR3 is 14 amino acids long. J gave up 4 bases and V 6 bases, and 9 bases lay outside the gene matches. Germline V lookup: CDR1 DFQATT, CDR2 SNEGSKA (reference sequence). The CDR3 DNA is TGCAGTGCCGCACGACAGGGCAAGAATCAGCCCCAGCATTTT. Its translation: CSAARQGKNQPQHF.

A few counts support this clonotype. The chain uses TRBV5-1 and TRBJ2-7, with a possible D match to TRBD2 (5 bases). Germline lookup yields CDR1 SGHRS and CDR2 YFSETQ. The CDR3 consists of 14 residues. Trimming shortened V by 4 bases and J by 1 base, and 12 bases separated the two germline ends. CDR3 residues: CASSPEDGSYEQYF. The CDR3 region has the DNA TGCGCCAGCAGCCCGGAGGACGGTTCCTACGAGCAGTACTTC. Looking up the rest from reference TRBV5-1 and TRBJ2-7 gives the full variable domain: KAGVTQTPRYLIKTRGQQVTLSCSPISGHRSVSWYQQTPGQGLQFLFEYFSETQRNKGNFPGRFSGRQFSNSRSEMNVSTLELGDSALYLCASSPEDGSYEQYFGPGTRLTVT.

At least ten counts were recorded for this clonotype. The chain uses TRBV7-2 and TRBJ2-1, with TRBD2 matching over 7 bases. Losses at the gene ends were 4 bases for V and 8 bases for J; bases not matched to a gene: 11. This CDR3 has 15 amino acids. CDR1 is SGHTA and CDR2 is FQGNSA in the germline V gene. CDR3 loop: CASSSSGGEYYEQFF. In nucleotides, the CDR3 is TGTGCCAGCAGCTCTAGCGGAGGGGAGTATTATGAGCAGTTCTTC.